This TCR beta chain was documented in a study of T cells in Graves' hyperthyroidism and ophthalmopathy (dated by TCRdb to the late 2010s). Study-wide context: Peripheral blood samples were taken at initial diagnosis, before any treatment was given. The paper reports TCR Vbeta CDR3 sequencing of fewer than 150 peripheral blood samples: 40 or so ophthalmopathy, around 80 hyperthyroidism and around 17 progressor patients. To identify distinguishing TCR V-J signatures, a discovery cohort of 90 to 100 patients was used, comprising approximately 40 with Graves' ophthalmopathy and 57 with stable Graves' hyperthyroidism. The study also compared thyroid tissue and blood T-cell repertoires from 6 or 7 Graves' hyperthyroidism patients. The approximately 100 discovery patients were randomly split 7:3 into training and test sets. Following sampling, methimazole starting at 30 mg daily was given to hyperthyroidism patients, and high-dose intravenous methylprednisolone was given to ophthalmopathy patients. Prospective prediction of ophthalmopathy was tested in an independent validation cohort consisting of 18 hyperthyroidism patients and about 17 patients who later progressed to ophthalmopathy. Beyond this particular receptor, the publication reports: Blood samples also contained most of the expanded thyroid clonotypes (frequency above 0.001), which suggests that blood repertoires may reflect thyroid immune responses. No statistical method was used to set the sample size in advance, and investigators knew the group allocation. Ophthalmopathy was separated from stable hyperthyroidism by a 13 V-J signature model, with roughly 88% sensitivity and just over 81% specificity obtained in cross-validation and 80%/75% obtained in testing. In validation, the model predicted progression to ophthalmopathy a median of roughly 6.2 months before onset, with approximately 70% sensitivity and about 75% specificity.

Amplification of TCR beta CDR3 regions was carried out from RNA transcripts. For the first round of RT-PCR on the TCR CDR3, the HTBI primer set was used together with the Qiagen OneStep RT-PCR kit. Libraries were constructed in a second round of multiplex PCR, after which size selection and purification were performed. The libraries were sequenced on an Illumina HiSeq2000 using paired-end 100 bp reads. Per the authors' processing: SOAPnuke was used to process the raw data, throwing out any read that contained adapters or uncalled bases, had a mean Phred below 15, or lacked an exact constant-primer or identifier match. COPE v1.2.5 was used to merge high-quality paired reads, and clonotypes were defined as unique nucleotide sequences. MiTCR v1.1 was used to align the clonotypes against IMGT TRBV, TRBD and TRBJ reference segments. Only V-J combinations with frequency above 0.0001, covering about 99% of repertoires, were analysed. A TCS score was defined as the ratio between F50 (clonal expansion) and ExV (chaos), using BLOSUM62-based TCRdist between CDR3 peptides within each V-J. Welch's t-statistics and random forest reduced 500 to 550 V-J features to fewer than 15, which were used in a naive Bayes classifier (R e1071). TCRdb redid the processing of the public reads, applying fastp at Q25 and MiXCR, and retained in-frame beta chains. Each entry is one CDR3 protein sequence, shown with its most common DNA and genes. These V and J calls are TCRdb output, not the study's own analysis. Across this sample there are some 560,000 distinct CDR3 sequences, with around 15% seen only once. Approximately 15% of the sample comes from the top ten.

Stable Graves' hyperthyroidism was defined as the absence of progression to ophthalmopathy over 18 months of follow-up. Hyperthyroidism patients were newly diagnosed, with disease duration under 2 months, and aged 18 to 65 years. Any patient with an uncontrolled infection, another autoimmune disease, pregnancy or lactation was excluded. Diagnoses were established on the basis of clinical symptoms, serum thyroxine and TRAb, thyroid ultrasound, and orbital computed tomography. Ficoll-Paque density gradient centrifugation was used to isolate PBMCs from 8.5 to 10 ml of fresh peripheral blood. Total RNA was extracted using Trizol reagent, and RNA quality was assessed on an Agilent 2100 Bioanalyzer. Its CDR3 holds 14 amino acids, cysteine through phenylalanine. Only CDR3 DNA remains: 42 bases, in frame from the first base. The germline V gene (reference sequence) gives CDR1 as LNHDA and CDR2 as SQIVND. V is clipped by 3 bases and J by 8 bases, and the sequence between their germline boundaries is 16 bases long.

About this clonotype: Its antigen is currently not known. No clone much larger than this one lies a single base away; base qualities are absent.

Sequencing was performed on blood. This receptor was taken from a woman aged 40 to 50 with Graves' hyperthyroidism. The chain couples TRBV19 to TRBJ1-1; matching of 5 bases hints at TRBD1 as the D gene. The CDR3: CASSIRSGVVEAFF. The DNA reads as follows: TGTGCCAGTAGTATTCGGTCGGGGGTAGTGGAAGCTTTCTTT.